These T cell receptor beta chains were read from a single sample in a study of blood T cell repertoires in COVID-19. Sequencing used immunoSEQ multiplex PCR; TCRdb keeps in-frame clones, though not all of them. The table lists around 250,000 clones, 70% to 90% of them singletons, with under 9% in the top ten. The sample taken for sequencing was peripheral blood. The receptors here all came from a woman between 70 and 85 years old with active or convalescent COVID-19. CDR3s include the opening cysteine and the closing phenylalanine or tryptophan. The D gene is left open where the match is weak. Clone size is not always given. Where it is, it says once, few, many or a class for expanded clones.

cdr3_length	clone_size	j_call	d_call	v_call	cdr3_aa	cdr3_nt
15	few	TRBJ1-6	-	TRBV5-8	CASSMDGHANSPLHF	TGTGCCAGCAGCATGGACGGACATGCGAATTCACCCCTCCACTTT
13	-	TRBJ1-5	-	TRBV12-3/TRBV12-4	CASNRKQGQPQHF	TGTGCCAGCAATCGTAAGCAGGGACAGCCCCAGCATTTT
14	-	TRBJ1-5	TRBD1	TRBV27	CASRDRGTNQPQHF	TGTGCCAGCCGGGACAGGGGAACAAATCAGCCCCAGCATTTT
16	-	TRBJ1-5	-	TRBV24-1	CATSDSGGYGNQPQHF	TGTGCCACCAGTGATTCGGGCGGGTATGGCAATCAGCCCCAGCATTTT
13	-	TRBJ1-1	-	TRBV5-6	CASSFVRDTEAFF	TGTGCCAGCAGCTTCGTCAGGGACACTGAAGCTTTCTTT
14	-	TRBJ1-3	-	TRBV28	CASSLSRAGNTIYF	TGTGCCAGCAGTTTATCCAGGGCTGGAAACACCATATATTTT
14	-	TRBJ1-5	TRBD1	TRBV27	CASSLDRVRQPQHF	TGTGCCAGCAGTTTAGACAGGGTGCGTCAGCCCCAGCATTTT
14	-	TRBJ2-7	-	TRBV15	CATSREAEFYEQYF	TGTGCCACCAGCAGAGAAGCGGAATTCTACGAGCAGTACTTC
13	-	TRBJ1-1	-	TRBV19	CASRYHMNTEAFF	TGTGCCAGTAGGTACCACATGAACACTGAAGCTTTCTTT
16	-	TRBJ1-6	-	TRBV3-1/TRBV3-2	CASSQGWRGDNSPLHF	TGTGCCAGCAGCCAAGGGTGGAGGGGAGATAATTCACCCCTCCACTTT
15	-	TRBJ2-2	TRBD1	TRBV5-1	CASSPTGDSTGELFF	TGCGCCAGCAGTCCGACAGGGGACTCAACCGGGGAGCTGTTTTTT
12	-	TRBJ1-1	-	TRBV19	CASSIVEGGAFF	TGTGCCAGTAGTATAGTCGAAGGGGGAGCTTTCTTT
15	-	TRBJ1-5	TRBD1	TRBV6-5	CASSRTGGSNQPQHF	TGTGCCAGCAGCCGGACAGGGGGTAGCAATCAGCCCCAGCATTTT
15	-	TRBJ2-2	TRBD1	TRBV6-6	CASSYQGAYTGELFF	TGTGCCAGCAGTTACCAGGGGGCTTACACCGGGGAGCTGTTTTTT
15	-	TRBJ1-2	TRBD1	TRBV11-2	CASSSTGRANYGYTF	TGTGCCAGCAGTTCGACAGGGCGGGCAAACTATGGCTACACCTTC
16	once	TRBJ2-1	TRBD2	TRBV7-7	CASSPELAGALNEQFF	TGTGCCAGCAGCCCAGAACTAGCGGGGGCCCTTAATGAGCAGTTCTTC
16	-	TRBJ2-7	TRBD2	TRBV28	CASSFLPGGGSGEQYF	TGTGCCAGCAGTTTTCTACCGGGAGGGGGATCGGGAGAGCAGTACTTC
15	-	TRBJ2-7	TRBD2	TRBV7-2	CASSGRAGGLLEQYF	TGTGCCAGCAGCGGTCGAGCGGGGGGGCTGCTTGAGCAGTACTTC
15	-	TRBJ1-5	TRBD1	TRBV6-5	CASSRDRARHQPQHF	TGTGCCAGCAGTAGGGACAGGGCCCGCCATCAGCCCCAGCATTTT
15	-	TRBJ2-1	-	TRBV5-4	CASSLEGGRNNEQFF	TGTGCCAGCAGCTTGGAGGGGGGGCGAAACAATGAGCAGTTCTTC
16	-	TRBJ2-5	TRBD2	TRBV3-1/TRBV3-2	CASSQTSGGASGTQYF	TGTGCCAGCAGCCAAACTAGCGGGGGGGCTTCCGGGACCCAGTACTTC
17	-	TRBJ2-1	-	TRBV4-2	CASSQDPGTGRKNEQFF	TGTGCCAGCAGCCAAGATCCGGGGACTGGCCGGAAGAATGAGCAGTTCTTC
14	-	TRBJ2-5	-	TRBV7-2	CASSLGAGKETQYF	TGTGCCAGCAGCTTGGGGGCAGGCAAAGAGACCCAGTACTTC
11	-	TRBJ2-7	-	TRBV7-9	CASSLINEQYF	TGTGCCAGCAGCTTAATTAACGAGCAGTACTTC
15	-	TRBJ2-7	TRBD2	TRBV6-5	CASNGRGAGAYEQYF	TGTGCCAGCAACGGACGAGGGGCGGGGGCCTACGAGCAGTACTTC
15	-	TRBJ2-7	-	TRBV19	CASSRLPDTYYEQYF	TGTGCCAGTAGCCGTCTCCCCGATACCTACTACGAGCAGTACTTC
16	-	TRBJ2-1	TRBD2	TRBV7-9	CASSIGLAGGRGEQFF	TGTGCCAGCAGCATCGGACTAGCGGGGGGGCGAGGTGAGCAGTTCTTC
16	-	TRBJ1-5	TRBD1	TRBV23-1	CASSSIRDRGFQPQHF	TGCGCCAGCAGTTCGATCCGGGACAGGGGATTCCAGCCCCAGCATTTT
13	-	TRBJ2-7	-	TRBV6-1	CASGDGYTYEQYF	TGTGCCAGCGGTGACGGGTACACCTACGAGCAGTACTTC
13	-	TRBJ1-1	-	TRBV3-1/TRBV3-2	CASSQRENTEAFF	TGTGCCAGCAGCCAACGGGAGAACACTGAAGCTTTCTTT
14	-	TRBJ2-7	-	TRBV19	CASSSRDTTYEQYF	TGTGCCAGTAGTTCCCGGGACACAACCTACGAGCAGTACTTC
15	-	TRBJ1-2	TRBD1	TRBV7-2	CASRYSTGTGSGYTF	TGTGCCAGCAGATACAGTACCGGGACAGGATCTGGCTACACCTTC
16	-	TRBJ1-6	TRBD1	TRBV7-8	CASSLEPSTGGSPLHF	TGTGCCAGCAGCTTAGAACCCTCGACAGGGGGCTCACCCCTCCACTTT
14	-	TRBJ1-2	-	TRBV3-1/TRBV3-2	CASSPGTNNYGYTF	TGTGCCAGCAGCCCCGGGACAAATAACTATGGCTACACCTTC
11	-	TRBJ1-1	-	TRBV30	CAWWEGSEAFF	TGTGCCTGGTGGGAGGGAAGTGAAGCTTTCTTT
14	once	TRBJ2-3	-	TRBV5-1	CASSYAGPGDTQYF	TGCGCCAGCAGCTATGCGGGGCCGGGAGATACGCAGTATTTT
16	-	TRBJ2-1	TRBD1	TRBV7-2	CASSSTRQGLSGEQFF	TGTGCCAGCAGCTCTACACGACAGGGGCTATCGGGTGAGCAGTTCTTC
15	-	TRBJ2-7	TRBD1	TRBV18	CASSPHPDRGYEQYF	TGTGCCAGCTCACCACATCCGGACAGGGGTTACGAGCAGTACTTC
15	-	TRBJ1-1	-	TRBV6-5	CASKINLEGNTEAFF	TGTGCCAGCAAAATAAACCTGGAGGGCAACACTGAAGCTTTCTTT
16	-	TRBJ2-3	TRBD2	TRBV4-2	CASSQEPSGGADTQYF	TGTGCCAGCAGCCAAGAACCTAGCGGGGGGGCGGATACGCAGTATTTT
16	-	TRBJ2-5	-	TRBV24-1	CATSAGGRGDQETQYF	TGTGCCACCAGTGCAGGCGGCAGGGGGGACCAAGAGACCCAGTACTTC
13	-	TRBJ2-4	-	TRBV3-1/TRBV3-2	CASSQGGRNIQYF	TGTGCCAGCAGCCAAGGGGGGCGAAACATTCAGTACTTC
16	few	TRBJ1-1	-	TRBV5-1	CASSLAYGRINTEAFF	TGCGCCAGCAGCTTGGCCTACGGCAGGATCAACACTGAAGCTTTCTTT
15	few	TRBJ1-1	-	TRBV4-2	CASSYLTGANTEAFF	TGTGCCAGCAGCTACTTGACTGGGGCTAACACTGAAGCTTTCTTT
10	-	TRBJ2-7	-	TRBV6-5	CATQDVQQYF	TGTGCCACACAGGACGTCCAGCAGTACTTC
17	-	TRBJ1-2	TRBD1	TRBV9	CASSPPGPTGGIYGYTF	TGTGCCAGCAGCCCACCCGGCCCAACAGGGGGGATTTATGGCTACACCTTC
11	-	TRBJ1-1	-	TRBV29-1	CSVFLTVEAFF	TGCAGCGTATTCTTAACAGTTGAAGCTTTCTTT
15	-	TRBJ1-2	-	TRBV11-2	CASSLGGHWAKGYTF	TGTGCCAGCAGCTTAGGGGGACATTGGGCTAAGGGCTACACCTTC
15	-	TRBJ1-1	-	TRBV27	CASFSWGEMNTEAFF	TGTGCCAGCTTCTCGTGGGGGGAGATGAACACTGAAGCTTTCTTT